This T cell receptor (beta chain) was recorded in a study of monozygotic twins with inflammatory bowel disease. TCRdb reprocessed the 5' RACE reads and reports one entry per CDR3 protein, with no DNA. The sample has around 400,000 distinct CDR3 sequences. Germline V gene sequence: CDR1 SGHTA, CDR2 FQGNSA. There are 14 residues in the CDR3. The chain is built from TRBV7-2 and TRBJ2-5; the TCRdb call, TRBD1, lacks DNA for checking. Sequencing was done on a sample of blood. The source of this sequence is a human donor with ulcerative colitis or Crohn's disease, or a healthy co-twin of an affected twin (not recorded which). The CDR3: CASSTRTTQETQYF.